These 7 T cell receptor beta chains were sequenced from one sample in a study of cytotoxic CD8 clonotypes in ibrutinib-treated CLL. Sequencing was performed with immunoSEQ multiplex PCR; in TCRdb, only in-frame clones are kept and a portion is missing. The table records 150,000 to 200,000 clones, nearly 90% of them present only once. Sequences were derived from PBMCs, sampled at disease progression, from a patient treated with ibrutinib. These receptors all come from a human donor with chronic lymphocytic leukemia.

This clone has just a few counts. The rearrangement links TRBV27 to TRBJ2-7; D is unclear. Germline V gene sequence: CDR1 MNHEY, CDR2 SMNVEV (reference sequence). V shed 7 bases and J shed 2 bases, with 6 bases lying between them. CDR3 length: 11 residues. CDR3 bases: TGTGCCAGCACCTATGCCTACGAGCAGTACTTC. It translates to CASTYAYEQYF.

The chain has TRBV2 and TRBJ2-1, with D unclear. CDR3 length: 11 amino acids. Germline assignment: CDR1 SNHLY and CDR2 FYNNEI. V was pared by 1 base and J by 12 bases, with 7 bases between. CDR3 sequence: CASSEDYPQFF. The CDR3 DNA follows: TGTGCCAGCAGTGAAGACTACCCGCAGTTCTTC. The variable domain in full, with the rest retrieved from reference TRBV2 and TRBJ2-1, is EPEVTQTPSHQVTQMGQEVILRCVPISNHLYFYWYRQILGQKVEFLVSFYNNEISEKSEIFDDQFSVERPDGSNFTLKIRSTKLEDSAMYFCASSEDYPQFFGPGTRLTVL.

The chain has TRBV4-2 and TRBJ2-3, with D possibly called TRBD1 or TRBD2 (5 bases each). V lost 1 base to trimming and J lost 0 bases, with 17 bases between them. The CDR3 loop spans 18 amino acids. Per germline, CDR1 LGHNA and CDR2 YNFKEQ. The CDR3 DNA reads as TGTGCCAGCAGCCAAGTCGAGGTTGGGACGGGGAGCACAGATACGCAGTATTTT. This sequence encodes CASSQVEVGTGSTDTQYF.

The chain links TRBV5-6 to TRBJ2-2, with D hard to call. The CDR3 spans 11 residues. Trimming shortened V by 4 bases and J by 8 bases, and 6 bases separated the two germline ends. Germline loops: CDR1 SGHDT, CDR2 YYEEEE. CDR3 nucleotides: TGTGCCAGCAGCCCCGGTGGGGAGCTGTTTTTT. This encodes CASSPGGELFF.

This clone was seen a single time. This chain links TRBV5-1 with TRBJ1-2; TRBD1 matches 7 bases. Unmatched junction bases numbered 8, after V lost 3 bases and J lost 6 bases. The CDR3 is 14 amino acids. Germline V gene lookup returns CDR1 SGHRS and CDR2 YFSETQ. The CDR3 coding sequence is TGCGCCAGCAGCTACCGACAGGGCGGGGATGGCTACACCTTC. It encodes CASSYRQGGDGYTF.

V usage is TRBV5-6 and J usage is TRBJ2-5, with D uncertain. CDR3 length: 14 amino acids. CDR1 is SGHDT and CDR2 is YYEEEE in the germline V gene. The V end was cut by 2 bases, the J end by 2 bases, with 10 bases between. The CDR3 sequence: CASSFGSLQETQYF. The DNA of the CDR3 is TGTGCCAGCAGCTTTGGTAGCCTTCAAGAGACCCAGTACTTC. The full variable domain, rest sourced from reference TRBV5-6 and TRBJ2-5, is DAGVTQSPTHLIKTRGQQVTLRCSPKSGHDTVSWYQQALGQGPQFIFQYYEEEERQRGNFPDRFSGHQFPNYSSELNVNALLLGDSALYLCASSFGSLQETQYFGPGTRLLVL.

The chain is built from TRBV28 and TRBJ1-1; perhaps TRBD1 as D (5 bases). The V gene lost 5 bases and the J gene lost 3 bases, with 13 bases spanning the gap. CDR3 length equals 14 residues. CDR1 and CDR2 from the germline V gene are MDHEN and SYDVKM. In DNA, the CDR3 is TGTGCCAGCAGTCCAGGGCTACCCTACACTGAAGCTTTCTTT. Translation: CASSPGLPYTEAFF.